The 10 T cell receptor beta chains below all came from one sample that was sequenced in a study of spatial heterogeneity in lung cancer. As to time point: blood at routine non-recurrence follow-up after resection. TCRdb redid the calling of the 5' RACE reads with MiXCR, one entry per CDR3 protein. Of just over 70,000 distinct CDR3 sequences listed, roughly 9% are singletons. The input for sequencing was PBMCs, taken at follow-up. All receptors derive from a female donor with early-stage non-small cell lung cancer.

This clonotype was found many times. The gene calls are TRBV7-2 and TRBJ1-2; D unclear. Trimming cost V 1 base and J 4 bases, with 13 bases left between them. Germline V gives CDR1 SGHTA, CDR2 FQGNSA. This CDR3 comprises 15 residues. This CDR3 reads CASSLDASYSYGYTF. As DNA, the CDR3 is TGTGCCAGCAGCTTAGACGCCTCTTATTCCTATGGCTACACCTTC.

This clonotype was seen repeatedly, ten times or more. The chain links TRBV7-8 to TRBJ2-1; D not certain. Germline V gene lookup returns CDR1 SGHVS and CDR2 FQNEAQ. The CDR3 is 14 residues long. Between the trimmed V and J ends, which lost 4 bases and 9 bases, there was a span of 16 bases. CDR3 loop: CASSSRTPRGEQFF. CDR3 DNA sequence: TGTGCCAGCAGCTCCAGAACCCCCCGTGGTGAGCAGTTCTTC.

This clonotype was detected ten times or more. V usage is TRBV27 and J usage is TRBJ2-1, with D perhaps assigned TRBD1 or TRBD2 (5 bases each). This CDR3 is 14 amino acids long. V lost 6 bases and J 5 bases, leaving 14 bases between the germline ends. Looked up from germline, CDR1 is MNHEY and CDR2 is SMNVEV (reference sequence). The CDR3 nucleotides read TGTGCCAGCAGCTGGGGGTGGCCCCACAATGAGCAGTTCTTC. Its protein is CASSWGWPHNEQFF.

This clonotype has a count of ten or more. The rearrangement links TRBV5-1 to TRBJ2-5, with a possible D match to TRBD1 (6 bases). V lost 2 bases and J lost 7, with 18 bases in between. CDR1 and CDR2 (germline): SGHRS, YFSETQ. The CDR3 is made up of 15 amino acids. The CDR3 sequence: CASSLDQGSKRTQYF. As DNA, the CDR3 is TGCGCCAGCAGCTTAGATCAGGGGTCCAAGAGGACCCAGTACTTC. The whole variable domain, filled in from reference TRBV5-1 and TRBJ2-5, reads KAGVTQTPRYLIKTRGQQVTLSCSPISGHRSVSWYQQTPGQGLQFLFEYFSETQRNKGNFPGRFSGRQFSNSRSEMNVSTLELGDSALYLCASSLDQGSKRTQYFGPGTRLLVL.

This clonotype was found many times. The chain uses TRBV20-1 and TRBJ1-3; D not certain. Per the germline V gene, CDR1 is DFQATT and CDR2 is SNEGSKA (reference sequence). V was shortened by 3 bases and J by 2 bases, with 17 bases between the two germline ends. The CDR3 consists of 16 residues. The CDR3 bases are TGCAGTGCTAGGAAAGTGGGCCGGTCTACTGGAAACACCATATATTTT. Encoded protein: CSARKVGRSTGNTIYF.

This clonotype was seen repeatedly, ten times or more. The gene calls are TRBV2 and TRBJ2-4; tentatively, D is TRBD2 (5 bases). From germline, CDR1 is SNHLY and CDR2 FYNNEI. Trimming left V 4 bases short and J 5 bases short, with 12 bases between. The CDR3 sequence is 14 residues long. CDR3 residues: CASSAELGQNIQYF. CDR3 nucleotide sequence: TGTGCCAGCAGTGCCGAACTAGGCCAAAACATTCAGTACTTC. Full variable domain (outside the CDR3, taken from reference TRBV2 and TRBJ2-4): EPEVTQTPSHQVTQMGQEVILRCVPISNHLYFYWYRQILGQKVEFLVSFYNNEISEKSEIFDDQFSVERPDGSNFTLKIRSTKLEDSAMYFCASSAELGQNIQYFGAGTRLSVL.

This clonotype occurred many times. The chain employs TRBV20-1 and TRBJ1-6; D possibly corresponds to TRBD1 (5 bases). The ends were cut back, 3 bases at V and 8 bases at J, with 11 bases in the middle. Germline V gene sequence: CDR1 DFQATT, CDR2 SNEGSKA (reference sequence). The CDR3 length is 13 residues. The CDR3 DNA reads as TGCAGTGCTAGTTCGGGGCTGGATTCACCCCTCCACTTT. Encoded protein: CSASSGLDSPLHF.

This clonotype has a count of ten or more. The chain uses TRBV6-1 and TRBJ1-5; maybe TRBD1 (6 bases). CDR3 length: 14 amino acids. Germline V CDR1 and CDR2: MNHNS, SASEGT. V lost 6 bases to trimming and J lost 10 bases, with 19 bases between them. The CDR3 sequence is CASSPGQLVSPQHF. The CDR3 region has the DNA TGTGCCAGCAGCCCGGGACAACTTGTTTCTCCCCAGCATTTT.

About this clonotype: A read error may be the cause here, since a much bigger clone is one base away. The V and J genes are TRBV7-9 and TRBJ2-4; D gene ambiguous. This CDR3 comprises 17 residues. Per the germline V gene, CDR1 is SEHNR and CDR2 is FQNEAQ (reference sequence). DNA for the CDR3: TGTGCCAGCAGCCCTACTGTCATAACTACTAACCTAAACATTGAGTACTTC. Protein: CASSPTVITTNLNIEYF. The variable domain in full, completed from reference TRBV7-9 and TRBJ2-4, reads DTGVSQNPRHKITKRGQNVTFRCDPISEHNRLYWYRQTLGQGPEFLTYFQNEAQLEKSRLLSDRFSAERPKGSFSTLEIQRTEQGDSAMYLCASSPTVITTNLNIEYFGAGTRLSVL.

This clonotype has a count of ten or more. The rearrangement uses TRBV18 and TRBJ1-6; 7 positions agree with TRBD1. The V and J ends lost 4 bases and 9 bases, in that order; junction bases with no gene match: 15. The CDR3 covers 17 residues. The germline gives CDR1 KGHSH, CDR2 LQKENI. CDR3 loop: CASSQTDRSDRSSPLHF. Here the CDR3 DNA reads TGTGCCAGCTCACAAACGGACAGGTCCGACCGAAGTTCACCCCTCCACTTT.